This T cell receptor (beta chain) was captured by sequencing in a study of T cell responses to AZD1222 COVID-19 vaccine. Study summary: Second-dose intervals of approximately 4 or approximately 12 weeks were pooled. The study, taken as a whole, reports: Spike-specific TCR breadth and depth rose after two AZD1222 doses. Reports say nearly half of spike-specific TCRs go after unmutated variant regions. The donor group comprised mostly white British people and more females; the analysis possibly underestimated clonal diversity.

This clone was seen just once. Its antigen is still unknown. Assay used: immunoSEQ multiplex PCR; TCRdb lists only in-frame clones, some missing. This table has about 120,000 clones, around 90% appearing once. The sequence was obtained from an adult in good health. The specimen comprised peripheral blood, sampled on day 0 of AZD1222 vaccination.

The CDR3 DNA sequence: TGTGCCAGCAGCCTACTGTTCAGCTCTGGAAACACCATATATTTT. Its translation is CASSLLFSSGNTIYF. The genes are TRBV14 and TRBJ1-3; no clear D. Per the germline V gene, CDR1 is SGHDN and CDR2 is FVKESK. V gave up 4 bases and J gave up 0 bases, with 10 bases separating them. The CDR3 runs to 15 residues.